These T cell receptor beta chains were read from a single sample in a study of post-analysis software for immune sequencing data. TCRdb itself ran the PCR reads through MiXCR, one entry per CDR3 protein. The data show hundreds of thousands of distinct CDR3 sequences, with under 55% seen just once and 9% to 14% held by the top ten. The sequenced sample was blood. These receptor sequences come from a girl aged 10-17 years with multiple sclerosis. The CDR3 runs from the conserved cysteine through the conserved F or W. A D gene is named only where the DNA matches it firmly. Size is omitted from some rows. Given values are once, few, many or a class for expanded clones.

v_call	j_call	d_call	clone_size	cdr3_nt	cdr3_aa
TRBV6-2/TRBV6-3	TRBJ2-7	TRBD2	-	TGTGCCAGCAGTTGGACTAGCGGGAAGATCTCCTACGAGCAGTACTTC	CASSWTSGKISYEQYF
TRBV5-1	TRBJ2-1	TRBD2	few	TGCGCCAGCAGCTTGGGACTAGCGGATGAGCAGTTCTTC	CASSLGLADEQFF
TRBV7-2	TRBJ1-1	TRBD1	-	TGTGTCAGCAGCTCAGACAGGGGAGGCACTGAAGCTTTCTTT	CVSSSDRGGTEAFF
TRBV5-5	TRBJ2-1	TRBD2	-	TGTGCCAGCAGCTTGGGGACTAGCGGAACGTACAATGAGCAGTTCTTC	CASSLGTSGTYNEQFF
TRBV27	TRBJ2-7	-	-	TGTGCCAGCAGTTTAGTTTCTGCCAGCTACGCCTACGAGCAGTACTTC	CASSLVSASYAYEQYF
TRBV6-5	TRBJ2-3	-	many	TGTGCCAGCAGTTACAGCCCAGATACGCAGTATTTT	CASSYSPDTQYF
TRBV7-9	TRBJ2-7	-	-	TGTGCCAGCAGCGCAGACCTGACGTTCCACGAGCAGTACTTC	CASSADLTFHEQYF
TRBV20-1	TRBJ2-7	-	-	TGCAGTGCTAGAGATCCGGGGCGTAGCACAGATACGCAGTACTTC	CSARDPGRSTDTQYF
TRBV12-3/TRBV12-4	TRBJ2-1	TRBD1	-	TGTGCCAGCAGTTTACGTGCCGGGACAGCATACAATGAGCAGTTCTTC	CASSLRAGTAYNEQFF
TRBV4-2	TRBJ2-3	TRBD2	-	TGTGCCAGCAGCCAAGAGGGACGGGAGGAGGATACGCAGTATTTT	CASSQEGREEDTQYF
TRBV5-6	TRBJ2-3	TRBD1	-	TGTGCCAGCAGCTATACCACCTGGACAGGGGTGGAAGCAGATACGCAGTATTTT	CASSYTTWTGVEADTQYF
TRBV28	TRBJ2-1	TRBD2	few	TGTGCCAGCAGGACTAGCGGGAGAGGGAATGAGCAGTTCTTC	CASRTSGRGNEQFF
TRBV5-1	TRBJ2-1	-	-	TGCGCCAGCAGCTTGGTAGGGGGGCTCGCATCACTCTCCTACAATGAGCAGTTCTTC	CASSLVGGLASLSYNEQFF
TRBV7-9	TRBJ2-7	-	many	TGTGCCAGCAGCTTAGTAACGACAGCCGGAGGGCAGTACTTC	CASSLVTTAGGQYF
TRBV6-2/TRBV6-3	TRBJ1-5	-	-	TGTGCCAGCGTGTCCCCCGGGGAGCCCCAGCATTTT	CASVSPGEPQHF
TRBV5-1	TRBJ2-3	TRBD1	-	TGCGCCAGCAGTGGGACAGGGCGATCAGATACGCAGTATTTT	CASSGTGRSDTQYF
TRBV15	TRBJ2-5	TRBD2	-	TGTGCCACCAGCAGAGATTTTCCTAGCGGCGGGGCGACCCAGTACTTC	CATSRDFPSGGATQYF
TRBV29-1	TRBJ2-2	-	-	TGCAGCGTTGAAACGCGGGCCCCCGGGGAGCTGTTTTTT	CSVETRAPGELFF
TRBV12-3/TRBV12-4	TRBJ1-1	-	-	TGTGCCAGCAGTGTAGTGGGGGGCCAGGGGAGGAGCACTGAAGCTTTCTTT	CASSVVGGQGRSTEAFF
TRBV20-1	TRBJ2-3	-	many	TGCAGTGCTAGCCGGGCCTTCGAACCAGATACGCAGTATTTT	CSASRAFEPDTQYF